A selection of T cell receptor beta chains follows, all from one sample in a study of T cell responses to AZD1222 COVID-19 vaccine. Repertoires were generated with immunoSEQ multiplex PCR, while TCRdb's copy carries only in-frame clones and drops some. This table has 95,000 to 150,000 clones, around 92% appearing once. The input for sequencing was peripheral blood, taken 28 days after the second AZD1222 dose. Source of these receptors: an adult who received the AZD1222 COVID-19 vaccine. Each CDR3 is given with its conserved first and last residue. Each record gives: CDR3 protein, V gene, J gene.

CASSYLGQGPSHEQFF	TRBV6-5	TRBJ2-1
CATSRESGRATGELFF	TRBV15	TRBJ2-2
CASSLGNSYNEQFF	TRBV28	TRBJ2-1
CASRIPEQPQHF	TRBV19	TRBJ1-5
CASSLFVSRAADTGELFF	TRBV28	TRBJ2-2
CASSEQGASPLHF	TRBV2	TRBJ1-6
CASSLAGGTYEQYF	TRBV11-2	TRBJ2-7
CASSQGGGGNQPQHF	TRBV4-2	TRBJ1-5
CASSLGTGGAYGYTF	TRBV5-6	TRBJ1-2
CASIPLGRRGNEKLFF	TRBV28	TRBJ1-4
CASSIGQGSGELFF	TRBV19	TRBJ2-2
CASSLDSRGYTF	TRBV12-3/TRBV12-4	TRBJ1-2
CASSLRFQQTIADTQYF	TRBV28	TRBJ2-3
CASSEGPNLGNTIYF	TRBV2	TRBJ1-3
CATSDIGSGYEQYF	TRBV24-1	TRBJ2-7
CAIKDGGFSGNTIYF	TRBV10-3	TRBJ1-3
CASSRSGAYGYTF	TRBV7-8	TRBJ1-2
CASSVGAGETQYF	TRBV9	TRBJ2-5
CASSPGLAGGELFF	TRBV2	TRBJ2-2
CASSFWGAKNIQYF	TRBV13	TRBJ2-4
CASSLGAGGGNEQFF	TRBV11-1	TRBJ2-1
CASSPPGRGGHNTGELFF	TRBV18	TRBJ2-2
CASSDKVQWVQPQHF	TRBV6-1	TRBJ1-5
CASSLGAGNTIYF	TRBV19	TRBJ1-3
CASSPWTGETEAFF	TRBV18	TRBJ1-1
CASIQDNNQPQHF	TRBV2	TRBJ1-5
CASSPLGSTDTQYF	TRBV7-8	TRBJ2-3
CASSRTVSNSPLHF	TRBV6-4	TRBJ1-6
CASSLGSNEKLFF	TRBV5-5	TRBJ1-4
CASSLETGGISGANVLTF	TRBV7-6	TRBJ2-6
CATSRGYQETQYF	TRBV15	TRBJ2-5
CASSFNRETSGNTIYF	TRBV5-5	TRBJ1-3
CSASVTNSNQPQHF	TRBV20-1	TRBJ1-5
CASSLTPAGQGQGYTF	TRBV5-1	TRBJ1-2
CASSERGPYNSPLHF	TRBV2	TRBJ1-6
CASSATTGATGELFF	TRBV2	TRBJ2-2
CATSDPGGRNYGYTF	TRBV24-1	TRBJ1-2
CAIQREVVSETQYF	TRBV5-5	TRBJ2-5
CSVLAGVSYNEQFF	TRBV29-1	TRBJ2-1
CASSWRENTGELFF	TRBV6-5	TRBJ2-2
CASSLALGAGEETQYF	TRBV5-1	TRBJ2-5
CASSLRIRGTYGYTF	TRBV28	TRBJ1-2
CASSIGLDSGNTIYF	TRBV19	TRBJ1-3
CSAAQGVNYGYTF	TRBV29-1	TRBJ1-2
CASSSRDYYEQFF	TRBV7-9	TRBJ2-1
CASSLTGGADTQYF	TRBV5-6	TRBJ2-3
CASSRQGGNYGYTF	TRBV7-9	TRBJ1-2
CASSVGGFLDSPTYEQYF	TRBV9	TRBJ2-7
CASSVGLAGATDTQYF	TRBV9	TRBJ2-3
CASSTTRTGQEKLFF	TRBV18	TRBJ1-4